A selection of T cell receptor beta chains follows, all from one sample in a study of vaccination and CD4 T cells after COVID-19. TCRdb itself ran the PCR reads through MiXCR, one entry per CDR3 protein. This sample carries 10,000 or so distinct CDR3 sequences, over 65% of them seen once, and the ten largest clones take approximately 25%. Their target antigens are unknown. Sequenced: CD4+ T cells from blood, cultured in vitro. The receptors come from a human donor who had recovered from COVID-19. Each CDR3 is given with its conserved first and last residue. Each record gives: J gene, clone size, D gene, V gene, CDR3 protein, CDR3 DNA. D genes are given only for firm matches. The size field is filled for only some rows; it gives once, few, many or a size class.

TRBJ2-5,-,TRBD2,TRBV7-9,CAVAGGGETQYF,TGTGCCGTAGCGGGGGGAGGAGAGACCCAGTACTTC
TRBJ1-2,few,-,TRBV6-2/TRBV6-3,CASSWIQEGGYTF,TGTGCCAGCAGTTGGATACAGGAAGGTGGCTACACCTTC
TRBJ1-1,-,-,TRBV14,CASSRFGASNTEAFF,TGTGCCAGCAGCCGGTTTGGGGCTTCGAACACTGAAGCTTTCTTT
TRBJ1-5,-,-,TRBV6-2/TRBV6-3,CASRSDSLFRPQHF,TGTGCCAGCAGATCCGACAGTTTATTTCGGCCCCAGCATTTT
TRBJ2-5,-,-,TRBV6-1,CASSPGETQYF,TGTGCCAGCTCTCCTGGGGAGACCCAGTACTTC
TRBJ1-2,once,-,TRBV29-1,CSVPPGGGGYGYTF,TGCAGCGTTCCCCCGGGTGGGGGAGGATATGGCTACACCTTC
TRBJ1-2,-,-,TRBV30,CAWSVGTITGYTF,TGTGCCTGGAGTGTGGGCACCATCACTGGCTACACCTTC
TRBJ1-2,once,-,TRBV5-8,CASSARGTLIQPGPYGYTF,TGTGCCAGCAGCGCCCGTGGGACACTTATCCAACCGGGGCCCTATGGCTACACCTTC
TRBJ2-2,-,TRBD1,TRBV6-5,CASSFLGQGATGELFF,TGTGCCAGCAGTTTCTTAGGACAGGGGGCCACCGGGGAGCTGTTTTTT
TRBJ1-1,few,TRBD1,TRBV6-5,CASSYSDRGKGEAFF,TGTGCCAGCAGTTACTCGGACAGGGGCAAAGGTGAAGCTTTCTTT
TRBJ2-7,-,-,TRBV27,CASSFIQGSYEQYF,TGTGCCAGCAGTTTTATACAGGGCTCCTACGAGCAGTACTTC
TRBJ2-1,-,TRBD2,TRBV5-1,CASSLGGLAGEYNEQFF,TGCGCCAGCAGCTTGGGAGGACTAGCGGGGGAGTACAATGAGCAGTTCTTC
TRBJ2-2,-,TRBD2,TRBV7-3,CASSPSGGRGTGELFF,TGTGCCAGCAGCCCATCGGGGGGGCGGGGAACCGGGGAGCTGTTTTTT
TRBJ2-2,once,TRBD2,TRBV2,CASSESRGGYGELFF,TGTGCCAGCAGTGAATCGCGGGGGGGCTACGGGGAGCTGTTTTTT
TRBJ1-5,few,-,TRBV12-3/TRBV12-4,CASTRSHSNQPQHF,TGTGCCAGCACGAGGTCACATAGCAATCAGCCCCAGCATTTT
TRBJ1-2,-,-,TRBV7-6,CASTAGVGYGYTF,TGTGCCAGCACGGCAGGGGTGGGGTATGGCTACACCTTC
TRBJ1-1,-,-,TRBV28,CASSSLSGMNTEAFF,TGTGCCAGCAGTTCCTTGTCGGGGATGAACACTGAAGCTTTCTTT
TRBJ2-7,-,TRBD2,TRBV5-1,CASSLLGGTYEQYF,TGCGCCAGCAGCTTGCTCGGGGGGACTTACGAGCAGTACTTC
TRBJ2-2,-,TRBD1,TRBV7-2,CASIVGGQITGELFF,TGTGCCAGCATCGTAGGGGGACAGATCACCGGGGAGCTGTTTTTT
TRBJ2-7,-,-,TRBV7-8,CASSLSTEQYF,TGTGCCAGCAGCTTGTCAACCGAGCAGTACTTC
TRBJ2-1,once,-,TRBV7-3,CASSLMAAYNEQFF,TGTGCCAGCAGCTTAATGGCAGCCTACAATGAGCAGTTCTTC
TRBJ1-2,few,-,TRBV6-1,CASSPTGASYGYTF,TGTGCCAGCAGCCCGACAGGCGCTAGCTATGGCTACACCTTC
TRBJ2-4,-,-,TRBV28,CASSPVGRRIQYF,TGTGCCAGCTCCCCCGTAGGGCGCCGAATTCAGTACTTC
TRBJ1-1,few,TRBD1,TRBV7-2,CASSPDPGGTEAFF,TGTGCCAGCAGCCCCGATCCAGGGGGCACTGAAGCTTTCTTT
TRBJ1-3,-,TRBD1,TRBV20-1,CSARGGDRGGNTIYF,TGCAGTGCTAGAGGAGGGGACAGGGGTGGAAACACCATATATTTT
TRBJ1-2,-,-,TRBV12-3/TRBV12-4,CASSLAGEYYGYTF,TGTGCCAGCAGTTTAGCAGGGGAATACTATGGCTACACCTTC
TRBJ1-2,-,-,TRBV10-3,CAISEMRENYGYTF,TGTGCCATCAGTGAGATGAGGGAAAACTATGGCTACACCTTC
TRBJ1-1,-,-,TRBV20-1,CSATVGAPEAFF,TGCAGTGCTACGGTAGGGGCCCCTGAAGCTTTCTTT
TRBJ2-1,-,-,TRBV7-3,CASSLRGVYNEQFF,TGTGCCAGCAGCTTGAGGGGGGTCTACAATGAGCAGTTCTTC
TRBJ2-5,-,-,TRBV24-1,CATSRGGYETQYF,TGTGCCACCAGCCGAGGGGGATATGAGACCCAGTACTTC
TRBJ1-2,-,TRBD1,TRBV12-3/TRBV12-4,CASSFGQGNGYTF,TGTGCCAGCAGTTTCGGACAGGGGAACGGCTACACCTTC
TRBJ1-1,-,-,TRBV7-3,CASSLMLNTEAFF,TGTGCCAGCAGCTTAATGTTGAACACTGAAGCTTTCTTT
TRBJ2-2,-,-,TRBV7-6,CASSRTATNTGELFF,TGTGCCAGCAGCCGGACAGCTACGAACACCGGGGAGCTGTTTTTT
TRBJ2-7,-,-,TRBV6-2/TRBV6-3,CASSYPEAHEQYF,TGTGCCAGCAGTTACCCTGAGGCCCACGAGCAGTACTTC
TRBJ2-1,-,TRBD2,TRBV20-1,CSARVAGRGGLLMTYNEQFF,TGCAGTGCTAGAGTAGCCGGGCGGGGGGGGCTCTTAATGACCTACAATGAGCAGTTCTTC
TRBJ2-7,-,-,TRBV6-1,CASSEKGVYEQYF,TGTGCCAGCAGTGAAAAGGGGGTGTACGAGCAGTACTTC
TRBJ1-5,few,-,TRBV2,CASSRGEGNQPQHF,TGTGCCAGCTCGAGAGGGGAAGGTAATCAGCCCCAGCATTTT
TRBJ1-5,-,-,TRBV15,CATSREGRSNQPQHF,TGTGCCACCAGCAGAGAGGGGCGAAGCAATCAGCCCCAGCATTTT
TRBJ1-1,-,TRBD1,TRBV5-4,CASSLLTGDTEAFF,TGTGCCAGCAGCTTGCTTACAGGGGACACTGAAGCTTTCTTT
TRBJ2-7,-,TRBD1,TRBV9,CASSVRTGVYEQYF,TGTGCCAGCAGCGTTCGGACAGGGGTCTACGAGCAGTACTTC
TRBJ1-2,-,-,TRBV20-1,CSASGRVLDYGYTF,TGCAGTGCTTCGGGGCGGGTCTTGGACTATGGCTACACCTTC
TRBJ2-7,once,TRBD2,TRBV5-4,CASSAALAGGRPYEQYF,TGTGCCAGCAGCGCGGCTTTAGCGGGGGGCCGACCCTACGAGCAGTACTTC
TRBJ2-2,-,-,TRBV6-1,CASSDVGELFF,TGTGCCAGCAGTGATGTCGGGGAGCTGTTTTTT
TRBJ1-4,-,TRBD1,TRBV20-1,CSARETGGGEKLFF,TGCAGTGCTAGAGAAACAGGGGGCGGAGAAAAACTGTTTTTT
TRBJ1-1,-,-,TRBV6-1,CASSEGTTLNTEAFF,TGTGCCAGCAGTGAAGGTACGACTCTGAACACTGAAGCTTTCTTT
TRBJ2-7,-,TRBD1,TRBV4-1,CASSQGRGQGIDEQYF,TGCGCCAGCAGCCAAGGTCGGGGACAGGGAATAGACGAGCAGTACTTC
TRBJ2-2,-,-,TRBV6-2/TRBV6-3,CASSYSAGRGGELFF,TGTGCCAGCAGTTACTCGGCCGGACGAGGCGGGGAGCTGTTTTTT
TRBJ2-6,-,-,TRBV30,CAWAQGHRSGANVLTF,TGTGCCTGGGCCCAGGGGCATCGGTCTGGGGCCAACGTCCTGACTTTC
TRBJ1-6,medium-sized,TRBD1,TRBV12-3/TRBV12-4,CASSPDRAVSPLHF,TGTGCCAGCAGCCCAGACAGGGCGGTTTCACCCCTCCACTTT
TRBJ1-2,-,-,TRBV10-3,CAISGGTLQNYGYTF,TGTGCCATCAGTGGGGGGACTCTCCAGAACTATGGCTACACCTTC
TRBJ2-7,-,-,TRBV4-3,CASSQEGGSYEQYF,TGCGCCAGCAGCCAAGAAGGTGGGAGCTACGAGCAGTACTTC